The T cell receptor beta chain under discussion was sequenced for a study of persistence of HIV-infected CD4 T cells. Study-wide points: CMV- and Gag-responding cells had lower TCRbeta richness than CD3/CD28-responding cells. Degenerate expanded CDR3beta sequences were enriched among CMV- and Gag-responding cells.

This clone was counted a single time. The antigen is unknown. This was the immunoSEQ version 4 assay in survey mode. Method: immunoSEQ multiplex PCR; TCRdb's copy keeps in-frame clones and lacks some. The table records tens of thousands of clones, around 80% of them present only once. Deletions cut 1 base from V and 6 bases from J, with 9 bases between. Looked up from germline, CDR1 is SEHNR and CDR2 is FQNEAQ (reference sequence). The CDR3 runs 14 residues. Cells were stimulated with CMV-infected fibroblast lysates at 8 to 10 ug/mL. CD40L/CD69 double-negative CD45RO-high memory CD4+ T cells were collected.

The chain links TRBV7-9 to TRBJ1-4; D is ambiguous. The material sequenced was CD4+ T cells sorted from PBMCs after approximately 18-hour stimulation, taken from a patient who received antiretroviral therapy. This TCR was sampled from an adult woman with HIV who was CMV-seropositive. This chain's CDR3 is CASSLVGIDEKLFF. The CDR3 DNA follows: TGTGCCAGCAGCTTAGTGGGGATTGATGAAAAACTGTTTTTT.